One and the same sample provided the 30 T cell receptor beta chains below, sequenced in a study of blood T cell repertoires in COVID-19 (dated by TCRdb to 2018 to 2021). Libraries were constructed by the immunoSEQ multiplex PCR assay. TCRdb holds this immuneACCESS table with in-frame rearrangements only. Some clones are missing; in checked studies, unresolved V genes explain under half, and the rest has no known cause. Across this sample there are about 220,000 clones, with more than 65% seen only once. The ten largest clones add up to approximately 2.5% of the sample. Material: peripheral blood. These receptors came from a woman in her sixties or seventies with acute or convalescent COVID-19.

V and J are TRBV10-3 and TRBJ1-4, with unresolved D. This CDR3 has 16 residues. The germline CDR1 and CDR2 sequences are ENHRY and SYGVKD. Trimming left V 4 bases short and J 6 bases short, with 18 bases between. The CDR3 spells CAISGSRGGLDEKLFF. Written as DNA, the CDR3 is TGTGCCATCAGTGGATCCCGGGGAGGATTGGATGAAAAACTGTTTTTT.

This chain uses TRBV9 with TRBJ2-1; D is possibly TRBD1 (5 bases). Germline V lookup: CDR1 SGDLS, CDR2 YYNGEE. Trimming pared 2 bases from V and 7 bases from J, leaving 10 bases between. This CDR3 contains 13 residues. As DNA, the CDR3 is TGTGCCAGCAGCGTGGAAGGGGTAAATGAGCAGTTCTTC. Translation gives CASSVEGVNEQFF.

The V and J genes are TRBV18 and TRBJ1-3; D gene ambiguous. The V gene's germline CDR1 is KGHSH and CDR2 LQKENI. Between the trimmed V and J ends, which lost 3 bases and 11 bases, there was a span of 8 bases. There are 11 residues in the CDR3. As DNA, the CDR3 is TGTGCCAGCTCACCCGGGGAAGCCATATATTTT. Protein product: CASSPGEAIYF.

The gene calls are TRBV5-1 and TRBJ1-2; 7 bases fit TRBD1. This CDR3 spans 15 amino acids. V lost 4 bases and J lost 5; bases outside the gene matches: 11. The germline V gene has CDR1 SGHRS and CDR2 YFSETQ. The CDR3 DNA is TGCGCCAGCAGCCCGGGCGACAGGGCCAGGTATGGCTACACCTTC. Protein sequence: CASSPGDRARYGYTF.

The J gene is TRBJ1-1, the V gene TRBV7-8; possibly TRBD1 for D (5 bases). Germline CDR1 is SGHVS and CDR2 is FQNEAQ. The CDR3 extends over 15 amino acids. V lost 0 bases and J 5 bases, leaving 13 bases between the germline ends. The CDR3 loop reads CASSLAQSGITEAFF. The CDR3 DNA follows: TGTGCCAGCAGCTTAGCACAATCAGGGATTACTGAAGCTTTCTTT.

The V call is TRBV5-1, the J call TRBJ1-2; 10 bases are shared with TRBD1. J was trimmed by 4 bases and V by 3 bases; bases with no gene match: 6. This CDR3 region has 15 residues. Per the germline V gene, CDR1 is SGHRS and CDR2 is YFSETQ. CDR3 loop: CASSSTGGSGYGYTF. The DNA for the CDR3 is TGCGCCAGCAGCTCGACAGGGGGCTCGGGCTATGGCTACACCTTC.

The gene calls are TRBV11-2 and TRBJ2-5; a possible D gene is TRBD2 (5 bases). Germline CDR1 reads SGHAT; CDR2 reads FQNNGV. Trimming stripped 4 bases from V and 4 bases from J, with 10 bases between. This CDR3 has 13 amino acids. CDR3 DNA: TGTGCCAGCAGCTCCCGGGGTGCAGAGACCCAGTACTTC. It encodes CASSSRGAETQYF.

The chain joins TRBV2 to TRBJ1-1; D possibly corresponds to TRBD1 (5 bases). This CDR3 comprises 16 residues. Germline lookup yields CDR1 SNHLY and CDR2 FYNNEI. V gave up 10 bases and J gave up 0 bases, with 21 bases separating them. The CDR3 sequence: CATQTETSRLNTEAFF. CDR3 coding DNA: TGTGCCACCCAGACAGAGACGTCGAGGCTGAACACTGAAGCTTTCTTT. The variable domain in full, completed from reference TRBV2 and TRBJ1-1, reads EPEVTQTPSHQVTQMGQEVILRCVPISNHLYFYWYRQILGQKVEFLVSFYNNEISEKSEIFDDQFSVERPDGSNFTLKIRSTKLEDSAMYFCATQTETSRLNTEAFFGQGTRLTVV.

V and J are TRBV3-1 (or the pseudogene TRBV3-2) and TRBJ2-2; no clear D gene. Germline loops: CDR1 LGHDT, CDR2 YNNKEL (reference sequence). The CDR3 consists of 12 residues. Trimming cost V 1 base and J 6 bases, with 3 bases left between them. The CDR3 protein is CASSQGAGELFF. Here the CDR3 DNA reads TGTGCCAGCAGCCAAGGCGCCGGGGAGCTGTTTTTT.

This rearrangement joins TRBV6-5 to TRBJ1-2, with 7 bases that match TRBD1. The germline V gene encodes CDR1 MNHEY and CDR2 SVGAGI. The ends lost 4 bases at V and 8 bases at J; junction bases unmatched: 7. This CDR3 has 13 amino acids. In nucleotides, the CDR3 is TGTGCCAGCAGTTCAACAGGGGCTCGGGGCTACACCTTC. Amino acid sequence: CASSSTGARGYTF.

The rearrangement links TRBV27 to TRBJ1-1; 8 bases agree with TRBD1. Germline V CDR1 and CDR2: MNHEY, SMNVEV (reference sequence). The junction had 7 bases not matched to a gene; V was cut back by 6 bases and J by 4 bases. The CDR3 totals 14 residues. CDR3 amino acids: CASSRQGRGTEAFF. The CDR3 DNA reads TGTGCCAGCAGCCGACAGGGGAGAGGCACTGAAGCTTTCTTT.

CDR3 amino acids: CASGLVLPLEQFF. The CDR3 DNA reads TGTGCTAGTGGTTTGGTACTCCCCCTTGAGCAGTTCTTC. V gene TRBV12-5 combines with J gene TRBJ2-1, with D uncertain. Germline V gives CDR1 LGHNT, CDR2 FRNRAP. V shed 0 bases and J shed 9 bases, with 9 bases lying between them. The CDR3 consists of 13 residues.

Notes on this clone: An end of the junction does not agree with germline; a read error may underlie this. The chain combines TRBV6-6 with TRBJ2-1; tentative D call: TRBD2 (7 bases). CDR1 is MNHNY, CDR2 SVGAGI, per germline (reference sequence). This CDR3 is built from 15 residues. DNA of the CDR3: TGTGCCAACAGTCGCAGCGGGACATACTACAATGAGCAGTTCTTC. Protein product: CANSRSGTYYNEQFF.

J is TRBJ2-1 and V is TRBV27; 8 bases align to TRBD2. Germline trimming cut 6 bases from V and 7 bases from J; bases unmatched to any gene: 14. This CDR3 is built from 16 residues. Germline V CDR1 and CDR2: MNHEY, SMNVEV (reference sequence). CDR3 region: CASSLRSAGGSNEQFF. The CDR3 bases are TGTGCCAGCAGCCTACGGAGTGCGGGGGGCAGTAATGAGCAGTTCTTC.

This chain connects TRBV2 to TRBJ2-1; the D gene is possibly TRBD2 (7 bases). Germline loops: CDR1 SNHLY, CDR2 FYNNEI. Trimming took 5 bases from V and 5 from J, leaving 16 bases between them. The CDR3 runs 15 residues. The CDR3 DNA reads TGTGCCAGCAGTTCGAGGGGGGGCCGTAACAATGAGCAGTTCTTC. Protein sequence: CASSSRGGRNNEQFF. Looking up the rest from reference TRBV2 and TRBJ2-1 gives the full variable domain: EPEVTQTPSHQVTQMGQEVILRCVPISNHLYFYWYRQILGQKVEFLVSFYNNEISEKSEIFDDQFSVERPDGSNFTLKIRSTKLEDSAMYFCASSSRGGRNNEQFFGPGTRLTVL.

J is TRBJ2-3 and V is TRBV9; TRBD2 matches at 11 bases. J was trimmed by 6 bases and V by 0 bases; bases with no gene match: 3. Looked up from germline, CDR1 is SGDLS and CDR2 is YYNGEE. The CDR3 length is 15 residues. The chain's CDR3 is CASSVGASGGDTQYF. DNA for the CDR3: TGTGCCAGCAGCGTAGGAGCTAGCGGGGGGGATACGCAGTATTTT.

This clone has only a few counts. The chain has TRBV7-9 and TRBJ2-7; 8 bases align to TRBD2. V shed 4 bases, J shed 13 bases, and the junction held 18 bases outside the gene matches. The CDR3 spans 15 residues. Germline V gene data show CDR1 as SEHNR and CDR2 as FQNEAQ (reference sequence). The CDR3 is CASSWRSGESGSIYF. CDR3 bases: TGTGCCAGCAGCTGGCGTAGCGGGGAATCTGGGAGCATCTACTTC.

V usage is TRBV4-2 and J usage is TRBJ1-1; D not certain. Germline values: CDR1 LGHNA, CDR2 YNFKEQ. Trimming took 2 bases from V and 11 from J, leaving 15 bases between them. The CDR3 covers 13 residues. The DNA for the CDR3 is TGTGCCAGCAGCCAAATCTCAAAGGACTCGGCTTTCTTT. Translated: CASSQISKDSAFF.

The DNA for the CDR3 is TGTGCCACCACGCCGAGGGACAGGGGAAATTATGGCTACACCTTC. This encodes CATTPRDRGNYGYTF. The V and J genes are TRBV19 and TRBJ1-2, with TRBD1 matching over 10 bases. J lost 5 bases, V lost 10 bases, and 13 bases had no gene match. Germline CDR1 reads LNHDA; CDR2 reads SQIVND (reference sequence). The CDR3 has 15 amino acids.

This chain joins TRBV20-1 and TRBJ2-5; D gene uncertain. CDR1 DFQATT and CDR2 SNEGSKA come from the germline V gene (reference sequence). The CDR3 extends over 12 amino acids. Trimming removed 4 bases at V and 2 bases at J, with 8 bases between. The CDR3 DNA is TGCAGTGCTACTGAAATACAAGAGACCCAGTACTTC. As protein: CSATEIQETQYF.

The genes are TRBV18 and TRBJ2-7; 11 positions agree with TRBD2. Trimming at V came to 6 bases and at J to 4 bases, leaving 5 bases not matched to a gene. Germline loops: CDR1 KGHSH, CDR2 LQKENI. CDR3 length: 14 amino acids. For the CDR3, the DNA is TGTGCCAGCTCTGTTAGCGGGGGGGCTTACGAGCAGTACTTC. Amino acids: CASSVSGGAYEQYF.

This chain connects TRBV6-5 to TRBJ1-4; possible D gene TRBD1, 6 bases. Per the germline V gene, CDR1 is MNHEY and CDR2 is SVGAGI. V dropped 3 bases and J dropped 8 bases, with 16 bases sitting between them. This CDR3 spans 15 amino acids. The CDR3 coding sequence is TGTGCCAGCAGTTATTCTGAACAGGGCGGCGAAAAACTGTTTTTT. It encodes CASSYSEQGGEKLFF.

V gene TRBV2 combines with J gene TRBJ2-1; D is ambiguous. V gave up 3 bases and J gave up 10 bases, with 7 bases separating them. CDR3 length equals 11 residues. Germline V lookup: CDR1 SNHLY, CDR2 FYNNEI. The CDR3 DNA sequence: TGTGCCAGCAGTGAGTTATTCGAGCAGTTCTTC. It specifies CASSELFEQFF.

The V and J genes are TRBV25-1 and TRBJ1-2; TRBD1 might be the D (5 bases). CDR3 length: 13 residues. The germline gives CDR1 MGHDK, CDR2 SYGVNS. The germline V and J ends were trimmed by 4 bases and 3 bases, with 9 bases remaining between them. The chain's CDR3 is CASSVARDYGYTF. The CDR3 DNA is TGTGCCAGCAGTGTCGCCAGGGACTATGGCTACACCTTC.

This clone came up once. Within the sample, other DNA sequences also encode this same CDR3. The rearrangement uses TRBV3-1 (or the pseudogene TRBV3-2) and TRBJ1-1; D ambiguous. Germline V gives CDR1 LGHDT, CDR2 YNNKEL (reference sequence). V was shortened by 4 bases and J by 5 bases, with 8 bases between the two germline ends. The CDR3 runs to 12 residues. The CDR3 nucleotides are TGTGCCAGCAGCCGCGGGAATACTGAAGCTTTCTTT. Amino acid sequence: CASSRGNTEAFF.

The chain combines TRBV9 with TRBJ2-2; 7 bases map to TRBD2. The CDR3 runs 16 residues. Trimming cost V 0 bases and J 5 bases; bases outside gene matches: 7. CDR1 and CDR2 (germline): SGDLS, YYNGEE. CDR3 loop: CASSVDPAGVTGELFF. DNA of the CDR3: TGTGCCAGCAGCGTAGACCCTGCGGGGGTGACCGGGGAGCTGTTTTTT.

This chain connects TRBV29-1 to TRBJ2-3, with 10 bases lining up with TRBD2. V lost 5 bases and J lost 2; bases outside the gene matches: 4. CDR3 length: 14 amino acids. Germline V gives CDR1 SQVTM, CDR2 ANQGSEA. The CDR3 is CSVRAGGPTDTQYF. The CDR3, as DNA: TGCAGCGTTCGAGCGGGGGGGCCCACAGATACGCAGTATTTT.

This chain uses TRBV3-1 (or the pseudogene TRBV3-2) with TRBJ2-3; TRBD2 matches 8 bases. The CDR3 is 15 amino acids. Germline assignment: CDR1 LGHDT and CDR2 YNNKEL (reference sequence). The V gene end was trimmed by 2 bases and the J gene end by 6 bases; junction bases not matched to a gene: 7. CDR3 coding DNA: TGTGCCAGCAGCCAACAAGCGGGGGCGGGGGATACGCAGTATTTT. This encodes CASSQQAGAGDTQYF.

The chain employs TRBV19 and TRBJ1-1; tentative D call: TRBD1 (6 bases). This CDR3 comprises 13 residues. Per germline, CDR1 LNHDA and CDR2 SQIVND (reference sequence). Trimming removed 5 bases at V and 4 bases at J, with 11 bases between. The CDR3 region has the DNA TGTGCCAGTAGTCGCGCCAGGGGCACTGAAGCTTTCTTT. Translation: CASSRARGTEAFF.

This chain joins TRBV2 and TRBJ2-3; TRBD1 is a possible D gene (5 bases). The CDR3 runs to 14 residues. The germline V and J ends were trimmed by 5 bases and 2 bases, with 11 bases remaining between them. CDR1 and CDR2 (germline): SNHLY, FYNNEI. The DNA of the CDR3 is TGTGCCAGCAGTTCCCTAGGGGCCACAGATACGCAGTATTTT. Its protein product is CASSSLGATDTQYF.